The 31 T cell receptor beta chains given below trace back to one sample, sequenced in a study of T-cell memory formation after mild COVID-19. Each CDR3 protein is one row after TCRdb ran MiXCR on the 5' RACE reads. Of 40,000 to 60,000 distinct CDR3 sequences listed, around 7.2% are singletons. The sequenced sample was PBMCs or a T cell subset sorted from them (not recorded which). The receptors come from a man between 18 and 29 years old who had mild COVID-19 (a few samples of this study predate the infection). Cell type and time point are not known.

CDR3 in DNA: TGCGCCAGCCGGGGCTTCTTACGGAACACTGAAGCTTTCTTT. The encoded protein is CASRGFLRNTEAFF. The rearrangement joins TRBV4-1 to TRBJ1-1, with a possible D match to TRBD1 (5 bases). This CDR3 is 14 amino acids long. The V end lost 8 bases, the J end lost 1 base, and 14 bases lay between the germline ends. CDR1 MGHRA and CDR2 YSYEKL come from the germline V gene.

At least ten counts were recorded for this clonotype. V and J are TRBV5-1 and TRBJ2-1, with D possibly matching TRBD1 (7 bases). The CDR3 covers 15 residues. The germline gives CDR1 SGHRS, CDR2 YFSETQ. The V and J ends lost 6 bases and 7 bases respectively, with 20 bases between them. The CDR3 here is CASTRGDWAGNEQFF. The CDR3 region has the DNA TGCGCCAGCACCAGGGGGGACTGGGCCGGTAATGAGCAGTTCTTC.

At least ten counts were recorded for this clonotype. The DNA of the CDR3 is TGTGCCAGCAGCTTAACTAGCGGGGCGCCAGATACGCAGTATTTT. This gives the protein CASSLTSGAPDTQYF. The chain carries TRBV7-9 and TRBJ2-3; TRBD2 matches at 10 bases. CDR1 is SEHNR, CDR2 FQNEAQ, per germline (reference sequence). This CDR3 comprises 15 residues. The ends lost 2 bases at V and 4 bases at J; junction bases unmatched: 3.

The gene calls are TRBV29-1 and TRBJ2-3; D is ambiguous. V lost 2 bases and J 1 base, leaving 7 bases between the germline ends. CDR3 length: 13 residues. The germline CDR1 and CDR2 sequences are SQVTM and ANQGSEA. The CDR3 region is CSVERRGTDTQYF. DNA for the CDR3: TGCAGCGTTGAACGCCGGGGCACAGATACGCAGTATTTT.

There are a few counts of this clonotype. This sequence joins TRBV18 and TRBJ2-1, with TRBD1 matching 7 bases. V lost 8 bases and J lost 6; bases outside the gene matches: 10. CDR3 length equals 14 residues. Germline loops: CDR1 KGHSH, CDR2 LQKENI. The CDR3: CASAGDSRLNEQFF. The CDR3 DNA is TGTGCCAGCGCAGGGGACAGTCGACTCAATGAGCAGTTCTTC.

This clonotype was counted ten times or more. The DNA for the CDR3 is TGTGCCAGCAGCTTTCGTATGGGACAGTCCCTAAACACTGAAGCTTTCTTT. Residues: CASSFRMGQSLNTEAFF. V gene TRBV7-9 combines with J gene TRBJ1-1; 7 bases fit TRBD1. Germline V gene sequence: CDR1 SEHNR, CDR2 FQNEAQ (reference sequence). The CDR3 runs to 17 residues. With 3 bases clipped from V and 2 bases from J, the junction kept 12 bases outside the gene matches.

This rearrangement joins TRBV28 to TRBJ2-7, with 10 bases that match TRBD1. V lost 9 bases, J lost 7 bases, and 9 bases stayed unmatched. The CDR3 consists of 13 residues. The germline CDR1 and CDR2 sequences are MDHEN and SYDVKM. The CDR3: CASTKTGGGEQYV. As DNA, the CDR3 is TGTGCCAGTACTAAGACAGGGGGCGGTGAGCAGTACGTC.

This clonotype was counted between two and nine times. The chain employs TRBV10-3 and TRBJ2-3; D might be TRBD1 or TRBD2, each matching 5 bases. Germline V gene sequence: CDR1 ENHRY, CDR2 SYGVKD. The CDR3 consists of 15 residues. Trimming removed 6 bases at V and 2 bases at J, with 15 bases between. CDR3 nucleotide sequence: TGTGCCATCAGCCAGAGGGAGACAGCCACAGATACGCAGTATTTT. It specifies CAISQRETATDTQYF.

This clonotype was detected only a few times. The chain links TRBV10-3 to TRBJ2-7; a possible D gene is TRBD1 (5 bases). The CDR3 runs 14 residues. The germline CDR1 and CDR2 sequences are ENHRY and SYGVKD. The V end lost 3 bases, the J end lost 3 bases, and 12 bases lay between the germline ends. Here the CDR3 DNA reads TGTGCCATCAGTGATCCGCCACAGGACTACGAGCAGTACTTC. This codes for CAISDPPQDYEQYF.

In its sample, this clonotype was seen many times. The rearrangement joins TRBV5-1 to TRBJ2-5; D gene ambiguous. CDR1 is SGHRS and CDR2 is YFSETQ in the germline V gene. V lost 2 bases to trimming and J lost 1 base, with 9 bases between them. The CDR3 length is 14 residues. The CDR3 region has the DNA TGCGCCAGCAGCTTCGGTCAGTCCCAAGAGACCCAGTACTTC. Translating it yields CASSFGQSQETQYF.

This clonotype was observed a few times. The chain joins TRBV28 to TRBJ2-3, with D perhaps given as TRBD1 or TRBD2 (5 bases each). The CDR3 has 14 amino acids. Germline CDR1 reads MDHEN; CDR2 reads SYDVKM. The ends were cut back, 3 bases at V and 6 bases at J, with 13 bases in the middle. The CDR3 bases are TGTGCCAGCAGTTTTCCGCCCAGGGAGGATACGCAGTATTTT. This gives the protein CASSFPPREDTQYF.

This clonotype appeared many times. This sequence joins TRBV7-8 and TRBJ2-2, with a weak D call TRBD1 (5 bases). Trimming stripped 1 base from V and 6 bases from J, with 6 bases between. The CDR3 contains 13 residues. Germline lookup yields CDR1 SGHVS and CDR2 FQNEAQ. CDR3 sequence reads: CASSLVGPGELFF. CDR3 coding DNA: TGTGCCAGCAGCTTAGTGGGGCCCGGGGAGCTGTTTTTT.

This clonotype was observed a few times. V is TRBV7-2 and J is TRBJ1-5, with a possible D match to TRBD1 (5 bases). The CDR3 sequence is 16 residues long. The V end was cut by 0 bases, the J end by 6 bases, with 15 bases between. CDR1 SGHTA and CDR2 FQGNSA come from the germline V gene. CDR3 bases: TGTGCCAGCAGCTTAGCGGAGGGGAATTCGGGTCAGCCCCAGCATTTT. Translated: CASSLAEGNSGQPQHF. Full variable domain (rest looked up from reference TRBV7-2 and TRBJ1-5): GAGVSQSPSNKVTEKGKDVELRCDPISGHTALYWYRQSLGQGLEFLIYFQGNSAPDKSGLPSDRFSAERTGGSVSTLTIQRTQQEDSAVYLCASSLAEGNSGQPQHFGDGTRLSIL.

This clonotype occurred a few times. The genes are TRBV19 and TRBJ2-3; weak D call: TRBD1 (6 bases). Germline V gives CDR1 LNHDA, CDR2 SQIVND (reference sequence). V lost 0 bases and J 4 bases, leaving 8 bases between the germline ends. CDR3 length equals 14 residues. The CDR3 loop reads CASSIENRADTQYF. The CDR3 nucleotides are TGTGCCAGTAGTATAGAAAACAGGGCAGATACGCAGTATTTT.

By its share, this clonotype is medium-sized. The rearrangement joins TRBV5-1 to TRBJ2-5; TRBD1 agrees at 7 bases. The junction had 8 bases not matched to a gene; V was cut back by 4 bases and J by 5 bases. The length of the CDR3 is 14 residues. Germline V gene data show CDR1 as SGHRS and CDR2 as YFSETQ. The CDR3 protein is CASSPGTVTETQYF. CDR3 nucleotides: TGCGCCAGCAGCCCCGGGACAGTCACGGAGACCCAGTACTTC.

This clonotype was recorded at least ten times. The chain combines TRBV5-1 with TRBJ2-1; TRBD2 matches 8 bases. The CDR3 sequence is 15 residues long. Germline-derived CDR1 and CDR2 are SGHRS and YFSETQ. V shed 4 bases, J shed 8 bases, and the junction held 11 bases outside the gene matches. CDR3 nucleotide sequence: TGCGCCAGCAGCCTCGGCGGGGCGGGGGGATATGAGCAGTTCTTC. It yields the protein CASSLGGAGGYEQFF.

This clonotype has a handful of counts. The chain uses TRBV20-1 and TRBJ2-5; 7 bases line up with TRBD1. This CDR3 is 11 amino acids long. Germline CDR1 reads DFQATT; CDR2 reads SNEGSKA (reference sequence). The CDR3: CSGTDQETQYF. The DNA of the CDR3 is TGCAGCGGGACAGATCAAGAGACCCAGTACTTC.

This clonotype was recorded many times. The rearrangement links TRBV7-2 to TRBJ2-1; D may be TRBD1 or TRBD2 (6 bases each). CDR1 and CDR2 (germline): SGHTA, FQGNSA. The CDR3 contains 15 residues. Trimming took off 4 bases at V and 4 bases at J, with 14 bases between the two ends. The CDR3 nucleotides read TGTGCCAGCAGCTCAATCCCGGGGGCGTACAATGAGCAGTTCTTC. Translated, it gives CASSSIPGAYNEQFF. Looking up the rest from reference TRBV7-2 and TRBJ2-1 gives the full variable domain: GAGVSQSPSNKVTEKGKDVELRCDPISGHTALYWYRQSLGQGLEFLIYFQGNSAPDKSGLPSDRFSAERTGGSVSTLTIQRTQQEDSAVYLCASSSIPGAYNEQFFGPGTRLTVL.

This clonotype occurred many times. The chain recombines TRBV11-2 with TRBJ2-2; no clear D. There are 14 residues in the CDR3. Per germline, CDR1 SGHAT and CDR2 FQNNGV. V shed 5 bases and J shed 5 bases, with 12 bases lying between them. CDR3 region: CASSRPDRTGELFF. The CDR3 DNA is TGTGCCAGCAGCCGACCCGATAGGACCGGGGAGCTGTTTTTT.

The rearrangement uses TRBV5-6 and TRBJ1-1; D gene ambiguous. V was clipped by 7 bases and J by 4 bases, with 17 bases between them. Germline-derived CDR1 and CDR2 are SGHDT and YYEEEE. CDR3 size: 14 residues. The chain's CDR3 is CASLEGPSSTEAFF. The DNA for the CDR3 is TGTGCCAGCCTTGAGGGTCCAAGTTCCACTGAAGCTTTCTTT.

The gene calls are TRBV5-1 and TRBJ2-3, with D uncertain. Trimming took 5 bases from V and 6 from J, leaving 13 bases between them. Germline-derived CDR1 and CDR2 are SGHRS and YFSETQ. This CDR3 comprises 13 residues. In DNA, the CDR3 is TGCGCCAGCAGAGACACAGCGTCGGATACGCAGTATTTT. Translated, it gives CASRDTASDTQYF.

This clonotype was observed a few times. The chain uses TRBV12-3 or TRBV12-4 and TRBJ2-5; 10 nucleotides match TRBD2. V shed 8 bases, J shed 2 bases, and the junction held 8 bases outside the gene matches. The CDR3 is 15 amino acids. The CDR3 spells CASGLAGGPQETQYF. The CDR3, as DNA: TGTGCCAGCGGATTAGCGGGGGGCCCGCAAGAGACCCAGTACTTC.

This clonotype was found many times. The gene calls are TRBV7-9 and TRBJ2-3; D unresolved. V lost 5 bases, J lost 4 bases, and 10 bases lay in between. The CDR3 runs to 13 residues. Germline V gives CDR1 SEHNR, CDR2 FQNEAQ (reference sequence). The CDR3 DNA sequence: TGTGCCAGCAGCCCCCTTGGGGCAGATACGCAGTATTTT. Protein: CASSPLGADTQYF.

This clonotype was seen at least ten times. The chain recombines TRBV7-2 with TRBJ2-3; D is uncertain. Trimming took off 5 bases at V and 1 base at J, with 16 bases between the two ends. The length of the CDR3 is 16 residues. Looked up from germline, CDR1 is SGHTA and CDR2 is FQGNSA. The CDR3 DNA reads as TGTGCCAGCAGCCCGTTGAATGTGGTGGGCACAGATACGCAGTATTTT. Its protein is CASSPLNVVGTDTQYF.

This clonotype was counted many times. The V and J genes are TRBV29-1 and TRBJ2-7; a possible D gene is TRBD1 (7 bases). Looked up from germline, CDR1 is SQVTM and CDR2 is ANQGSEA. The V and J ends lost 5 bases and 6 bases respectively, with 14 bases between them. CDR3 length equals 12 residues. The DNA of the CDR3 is TGCAGCGTTACGCGGGACAGAGGCGAGCAGTACTTC. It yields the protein CSVTRDRGEQYF.

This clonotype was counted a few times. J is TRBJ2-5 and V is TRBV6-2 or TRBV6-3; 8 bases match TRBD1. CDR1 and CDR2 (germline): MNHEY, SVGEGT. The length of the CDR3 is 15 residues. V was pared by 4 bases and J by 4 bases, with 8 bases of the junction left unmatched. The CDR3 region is CASSSYGQGGETQYF. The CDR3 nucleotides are TGTGCCAGCAGTTCTTACGGACAGGGAGGAGAGACCCAGTACTTC.

The CDR3 bases are TGTGCCAGCAGCCCGTACCTCGACAGGGTAGGACACAATGAGCAGTTCTTC. Amino acid sequence: CASSPYLDRVGHNEQFF. The chain is built from TRBV7-2 and TRBJ2-1, with 7 bases that match TRBD1. V gave up 5 bases and J gave up 5 bases; unmatched junction bases: 15. This CDR3 has 17 residues. CDR1 and CDR2 from the germline V gene are SGHTA and FQGNSA.

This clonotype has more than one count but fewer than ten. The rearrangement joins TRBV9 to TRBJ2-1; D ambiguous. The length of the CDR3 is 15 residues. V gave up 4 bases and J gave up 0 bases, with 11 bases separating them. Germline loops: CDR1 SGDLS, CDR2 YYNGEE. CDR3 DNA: TGTGCCAGCAGCCTAGACCAGAGCTCCTACAATGAGCAGTTCTTC. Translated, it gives CASSLDQSSYNEQFF.

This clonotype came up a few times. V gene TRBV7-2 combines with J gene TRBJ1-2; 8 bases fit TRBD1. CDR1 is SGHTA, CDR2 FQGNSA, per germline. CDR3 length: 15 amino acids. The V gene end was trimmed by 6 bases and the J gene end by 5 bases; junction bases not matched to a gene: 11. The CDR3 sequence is CASRDWTGSLYGYTF. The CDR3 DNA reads TGTGCCAGCAGGGATTGGACAGGGAGCCTTTATGGCTACACCTTC.

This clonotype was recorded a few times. DNA for the CDR3: TGTGCCAGCAGTCTTACAGGGGGCGATGGCTACACCTTC. It translates to CASSLTGGDGYTF. The chain couples TRBV12-3 or TRBV12-4 to TRBJ1-2; 9 bases are a match to TRBD1. V gave up 5 bases and J gave up 6 bases; unmatched junction bases: 4. This CDR3 comprises 13 residues.

CDR3 coding DNA: TGCGCCAGCATGGGACTCCCCCGTATGCTAGATACGCAGTATTTT. It codes for CASMGLPRMLDTQYF. The V and J genes are TRBV5-1 and TRBJ2-3; D is possibly TRBD2 (6 bases). V was cut by 6 bases and J by 5 bases, with 19 bases left in between. Germline V lookup: CDR1 SGHRS, CDR2 YFSETQ. This CDR3 has 15 residues.